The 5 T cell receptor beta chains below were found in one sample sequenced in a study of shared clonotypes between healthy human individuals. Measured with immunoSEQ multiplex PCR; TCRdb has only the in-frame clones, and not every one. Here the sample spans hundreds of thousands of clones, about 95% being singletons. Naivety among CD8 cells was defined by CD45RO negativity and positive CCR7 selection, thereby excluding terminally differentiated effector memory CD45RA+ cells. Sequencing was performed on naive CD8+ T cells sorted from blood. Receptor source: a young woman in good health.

CDR3 in DNA: TGTGCCAGCAGTGACGCTGTCAGGGGCTCAAGCTACGAGCAGTACTTC. Amino acids: CASSDAVRGSSYEQYF. V usage is TRBV6-4 and J usage is TRBJ2-5; TRBD1 might be the D (6 bases). The J call may be wrong; the DNA end is better matched by TRBJ2-7. This CDR3 is built from 16 residues. Germline CDR1 reads MRHNA; CDR2 reads SNTAGT.

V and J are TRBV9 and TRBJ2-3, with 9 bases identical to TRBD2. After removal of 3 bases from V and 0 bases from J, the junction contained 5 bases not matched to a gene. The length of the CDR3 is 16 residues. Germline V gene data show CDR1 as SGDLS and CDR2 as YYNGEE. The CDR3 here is CASSDRLAGSTDTQYF. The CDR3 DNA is TGTGCCAGCAGCGATCGTCTAGCGGGGAGCACAGATACGCAGTATTTT.

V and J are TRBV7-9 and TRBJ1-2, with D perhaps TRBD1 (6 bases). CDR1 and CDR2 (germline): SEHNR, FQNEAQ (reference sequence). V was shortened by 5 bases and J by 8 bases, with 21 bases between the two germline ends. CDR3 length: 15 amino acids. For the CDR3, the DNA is TGTGCCAGCAGCCCCCGGGCAGGGGTTGGTCGCGGCTACACCTTC. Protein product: CASSPRAGVGRGYTF.

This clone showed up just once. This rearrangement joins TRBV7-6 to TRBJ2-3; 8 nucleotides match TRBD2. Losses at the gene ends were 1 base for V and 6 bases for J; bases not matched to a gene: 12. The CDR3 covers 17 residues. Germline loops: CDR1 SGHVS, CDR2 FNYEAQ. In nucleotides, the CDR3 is TGTGCCAGCAGCTTAGGATCAGCGGGAGTATTCTTGGATACGCAGTATTTT. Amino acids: CASSLGSAGVFLDTQYF.

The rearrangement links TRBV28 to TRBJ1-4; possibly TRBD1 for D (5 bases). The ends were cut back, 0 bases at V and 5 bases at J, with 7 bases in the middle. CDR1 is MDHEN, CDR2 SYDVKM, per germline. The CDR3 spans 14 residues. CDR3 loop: CASSLWGENEKLFF. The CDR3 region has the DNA TGTGCCAGCAGTTTATGGGGGGAAAATGAAAAACTGTTTTTT.